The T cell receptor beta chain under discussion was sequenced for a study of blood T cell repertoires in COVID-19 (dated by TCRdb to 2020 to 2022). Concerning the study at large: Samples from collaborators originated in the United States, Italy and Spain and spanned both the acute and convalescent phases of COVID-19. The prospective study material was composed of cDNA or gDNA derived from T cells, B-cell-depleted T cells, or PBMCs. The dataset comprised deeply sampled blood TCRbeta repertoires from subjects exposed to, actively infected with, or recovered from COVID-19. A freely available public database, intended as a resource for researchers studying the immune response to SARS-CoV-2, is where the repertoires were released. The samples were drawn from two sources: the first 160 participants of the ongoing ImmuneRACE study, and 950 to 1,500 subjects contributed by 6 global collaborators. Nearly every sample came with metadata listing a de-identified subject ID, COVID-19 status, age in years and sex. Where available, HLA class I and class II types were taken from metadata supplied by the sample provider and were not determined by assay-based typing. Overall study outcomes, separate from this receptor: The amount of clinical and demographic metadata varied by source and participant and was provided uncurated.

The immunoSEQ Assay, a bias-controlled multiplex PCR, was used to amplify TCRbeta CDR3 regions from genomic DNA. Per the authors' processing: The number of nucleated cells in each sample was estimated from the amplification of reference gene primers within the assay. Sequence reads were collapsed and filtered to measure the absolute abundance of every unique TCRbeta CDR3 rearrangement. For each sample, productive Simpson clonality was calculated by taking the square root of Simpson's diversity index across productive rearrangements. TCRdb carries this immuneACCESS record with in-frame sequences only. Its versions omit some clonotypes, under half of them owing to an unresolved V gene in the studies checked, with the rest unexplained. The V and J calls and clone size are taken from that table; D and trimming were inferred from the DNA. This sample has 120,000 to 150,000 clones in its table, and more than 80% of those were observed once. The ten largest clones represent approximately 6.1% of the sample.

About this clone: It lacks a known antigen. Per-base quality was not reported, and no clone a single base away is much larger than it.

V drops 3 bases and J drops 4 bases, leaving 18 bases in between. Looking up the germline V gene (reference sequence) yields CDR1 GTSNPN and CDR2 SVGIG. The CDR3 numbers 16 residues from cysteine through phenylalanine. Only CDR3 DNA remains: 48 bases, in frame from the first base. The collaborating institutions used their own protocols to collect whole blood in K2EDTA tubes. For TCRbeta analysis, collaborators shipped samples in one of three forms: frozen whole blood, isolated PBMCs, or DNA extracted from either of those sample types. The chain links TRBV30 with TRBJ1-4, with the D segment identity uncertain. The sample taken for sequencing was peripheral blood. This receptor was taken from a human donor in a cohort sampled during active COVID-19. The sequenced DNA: TGTGCCTGGAGACTAAGCGGGATGTCCTTTAATGAAAAACTGTTTTTT. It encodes CAWRLSGMSFNEKLFF. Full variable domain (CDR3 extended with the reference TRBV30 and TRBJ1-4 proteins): SQTIHQWPATLVQPVGSPLSLECTVEGTSNPNLYWYRQAAGRGLQLLFYSVGIGQISSEVPQNLSASRPQDRQFILSSKKLLLSDSGFYLCAWRLSGMSFNEKLFFGSGTQLSVL.